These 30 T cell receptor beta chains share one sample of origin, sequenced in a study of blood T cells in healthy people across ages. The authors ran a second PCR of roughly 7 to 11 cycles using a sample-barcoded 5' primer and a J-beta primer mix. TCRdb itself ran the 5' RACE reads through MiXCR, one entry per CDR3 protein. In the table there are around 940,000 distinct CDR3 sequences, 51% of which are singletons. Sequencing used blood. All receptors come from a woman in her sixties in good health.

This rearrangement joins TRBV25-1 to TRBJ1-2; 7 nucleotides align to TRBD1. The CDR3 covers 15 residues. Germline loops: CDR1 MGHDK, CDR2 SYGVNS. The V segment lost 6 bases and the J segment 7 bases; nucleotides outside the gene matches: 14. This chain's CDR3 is CASSLGQGESSGYTF. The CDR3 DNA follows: TGTGCCAGCAGCCTAGGCCAGGGGGAGTCGTCTGGCTACACCTTC.

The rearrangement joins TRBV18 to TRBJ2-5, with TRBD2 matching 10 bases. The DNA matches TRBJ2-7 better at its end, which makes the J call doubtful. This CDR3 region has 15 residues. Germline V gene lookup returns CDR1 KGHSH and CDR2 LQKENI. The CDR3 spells CASSPETSGSYEQYF. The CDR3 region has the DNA TGTGCCAGCTCACCTGAGACTAGCGGGTCGTACGAGCAGTACTTC.

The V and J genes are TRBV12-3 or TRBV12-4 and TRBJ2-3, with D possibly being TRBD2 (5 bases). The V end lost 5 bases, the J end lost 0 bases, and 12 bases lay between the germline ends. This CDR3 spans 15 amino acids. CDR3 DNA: TGTGCCAGCAGTAAGTCCCGCGGGAGCACAGATACGCAGTATTTT. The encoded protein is CASSKSRGSTDTQYF.

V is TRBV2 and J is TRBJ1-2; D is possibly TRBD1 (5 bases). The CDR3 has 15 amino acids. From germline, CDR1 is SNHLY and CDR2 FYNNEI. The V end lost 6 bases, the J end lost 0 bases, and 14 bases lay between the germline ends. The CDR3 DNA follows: TGTGCCAGCAGCCGGACATGGAGCGCTAACTATGGCTACACCTTC. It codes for CASSRTWSANYGYTF. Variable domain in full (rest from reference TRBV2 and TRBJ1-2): EPEVTQTPSHQVTQMGQEVILRCVPISNHLYFYWYRQILGQKVEFLVSFYNNEISEKSEIFDDQFSVERPDGSNFTLKIRSTKLEDSAMYFCASSRTWSANYGYTFGSGTRLTVV.

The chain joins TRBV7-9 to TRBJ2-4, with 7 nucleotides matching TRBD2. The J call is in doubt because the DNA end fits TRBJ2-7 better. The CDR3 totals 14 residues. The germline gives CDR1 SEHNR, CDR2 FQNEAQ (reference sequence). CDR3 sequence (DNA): TGTGCCAGCGGGCTAGCGGAGTTCTCCTACGAGCAGTACTTC. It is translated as CASGLAEFSYEQYF.

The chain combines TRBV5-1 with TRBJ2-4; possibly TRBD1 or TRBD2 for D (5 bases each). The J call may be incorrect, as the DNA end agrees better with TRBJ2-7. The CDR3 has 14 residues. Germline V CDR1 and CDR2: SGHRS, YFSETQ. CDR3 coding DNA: TGCGCCAGCAGCGTGGTCGGGACCGGCTACGAGCAGTACTTC. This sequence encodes CASSVVGTGYEQYF.

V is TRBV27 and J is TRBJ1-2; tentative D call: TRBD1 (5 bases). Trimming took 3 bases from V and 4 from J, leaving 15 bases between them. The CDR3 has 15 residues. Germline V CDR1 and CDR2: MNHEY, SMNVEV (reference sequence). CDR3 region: CASSFRAGPPYGYTF. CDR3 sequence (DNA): TGTGCCAGCAGTTTCCGGGCGGGACCTCCCTATGGCTACACCTTC.

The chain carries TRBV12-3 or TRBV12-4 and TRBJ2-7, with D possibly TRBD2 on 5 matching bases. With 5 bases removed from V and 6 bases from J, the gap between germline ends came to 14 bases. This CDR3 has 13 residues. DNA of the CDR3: TGTGCCAGCAGTGTGGTCGGGGAAAGCGAGCAGTACTTC. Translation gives CASSVVGESEQYF.

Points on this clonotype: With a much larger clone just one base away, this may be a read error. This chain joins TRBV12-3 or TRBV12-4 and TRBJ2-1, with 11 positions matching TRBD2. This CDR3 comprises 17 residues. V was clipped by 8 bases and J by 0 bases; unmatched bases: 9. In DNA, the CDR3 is TGTGCCAGCTCACGGACTAGCGGGTGTAGCTCCTACAATGAGCAGTTCTTC. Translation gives CASSRTSGCSSYNEQFF.

CDR3 sequence reads: CASRPTGAGYGYTF. DNA of the CDR3: TGTGCCAGCAGACCGACAGGGGCCGGCTATGGCTACACCTTC. The rearrangement uses TRBV6-2 or TRBV6-3 and TRBJ1-2; 8 positions match TRBD1. The CDR3 runs 14 residues. The ends lost 6 bases at V and 4 bases at J; junction bases unmatched: 7. Germline V CDR1 and CDR2: MNHEY, SVGEGT.

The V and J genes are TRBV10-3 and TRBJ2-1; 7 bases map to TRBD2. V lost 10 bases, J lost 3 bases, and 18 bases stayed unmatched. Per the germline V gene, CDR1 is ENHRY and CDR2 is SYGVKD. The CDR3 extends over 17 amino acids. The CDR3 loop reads CATTGTNLESVYNEQFF. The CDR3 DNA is TGTGCCACTACCGGGACTAACTTAGAAAGCGTCTACAATGAGCAGTTCTTC.

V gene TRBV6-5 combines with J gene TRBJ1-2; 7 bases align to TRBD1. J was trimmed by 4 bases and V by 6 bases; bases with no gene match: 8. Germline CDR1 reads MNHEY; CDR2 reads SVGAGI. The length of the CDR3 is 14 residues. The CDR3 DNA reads TGTGCCAGCAGCGGGGCGAGGGGGCTCTATGGCTACACCTTC. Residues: CASSGARGLYGYTF.

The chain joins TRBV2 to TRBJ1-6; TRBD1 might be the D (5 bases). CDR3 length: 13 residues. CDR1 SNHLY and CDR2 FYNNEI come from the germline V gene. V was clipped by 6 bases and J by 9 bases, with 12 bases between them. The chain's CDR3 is CASRGTLSSPLHF. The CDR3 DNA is TGTGCCAGCAGAGGGACTTTGAGTTCACCCCTCCACTTT.

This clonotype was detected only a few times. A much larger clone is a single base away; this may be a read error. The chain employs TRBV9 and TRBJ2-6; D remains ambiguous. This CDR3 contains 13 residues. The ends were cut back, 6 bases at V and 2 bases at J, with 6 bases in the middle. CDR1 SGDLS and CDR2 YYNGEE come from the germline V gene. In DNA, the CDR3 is TGTGCCAGCACCCCCCCTGGGGCCAACGTCCTGACTTTC. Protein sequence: CASTPPGANVLTF.

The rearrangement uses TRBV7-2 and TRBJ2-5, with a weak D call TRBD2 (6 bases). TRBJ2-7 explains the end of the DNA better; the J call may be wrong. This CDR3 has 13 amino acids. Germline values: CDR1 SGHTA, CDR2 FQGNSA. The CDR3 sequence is CASSAGLVHEQYF. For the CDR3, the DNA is TGTGCCAGCAGCGCGGGACTGGTCCACGAGCAGTACTTC.

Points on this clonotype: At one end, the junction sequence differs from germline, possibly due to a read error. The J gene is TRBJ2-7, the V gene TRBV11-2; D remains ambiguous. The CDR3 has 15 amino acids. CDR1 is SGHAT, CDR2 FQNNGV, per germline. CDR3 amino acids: CANSLGLQDLYEQYF. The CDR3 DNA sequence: TGTGCCAACAGCTTGGGCCTCCAGGACCTCTACGAGCAGTACTTC.

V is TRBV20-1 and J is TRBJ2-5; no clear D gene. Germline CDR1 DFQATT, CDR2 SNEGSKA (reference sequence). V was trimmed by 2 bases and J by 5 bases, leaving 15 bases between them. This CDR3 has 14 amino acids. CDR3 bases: TGCAGTGCTAGATCCGGACCCCCCGGGGAGACCCAGTACTTC. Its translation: CSARSGPPGETQYF.

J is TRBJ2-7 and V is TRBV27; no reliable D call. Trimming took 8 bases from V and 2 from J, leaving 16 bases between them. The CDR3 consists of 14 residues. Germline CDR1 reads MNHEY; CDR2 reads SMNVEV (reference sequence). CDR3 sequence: CASGVLGSTYEQYF. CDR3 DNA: TGTGCCAGCGGAGTCTTGGGATCTACCTACGAGCAGTACTTC.

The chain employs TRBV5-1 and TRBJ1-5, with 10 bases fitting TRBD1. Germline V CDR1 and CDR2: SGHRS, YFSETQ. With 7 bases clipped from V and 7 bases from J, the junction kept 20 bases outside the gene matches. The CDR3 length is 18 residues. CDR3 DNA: TGCGCCAGCCGCCCTCGGGACAGGGGTATTTTAAGGCACCAGCCCCAGCATTTT. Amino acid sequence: CASRPRDRGILRHQPQHF.

The CDR3 sequence: CASSWGSLGEQYF. CDR3 DNA sequence: TGTGCCAGCAGTTGGGGGAGTTTGGGCGAGCAGTACTTC. This sequence joins TRBV27 and TRBJ2-7; D possibly uses TRBD1 or TRBD2 (5 bases each). The CDR3 spans 13 residues. Germline-derived CDR1 and CDR2 are MNHEY and SMNVEV (reference sequence). The V end lost 4 bases, the J end lost 6 bases, and 13 bases lay between the germline ends.

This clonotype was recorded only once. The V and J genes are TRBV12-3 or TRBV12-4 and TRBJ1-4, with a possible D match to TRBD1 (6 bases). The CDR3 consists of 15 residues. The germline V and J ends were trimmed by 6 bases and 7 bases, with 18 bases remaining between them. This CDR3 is CASSDLGTTVEKLFF. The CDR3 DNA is TGTGCCAGCAGCGACCTCGGGACAACTGTTGAAAAACTGTTTTTT.

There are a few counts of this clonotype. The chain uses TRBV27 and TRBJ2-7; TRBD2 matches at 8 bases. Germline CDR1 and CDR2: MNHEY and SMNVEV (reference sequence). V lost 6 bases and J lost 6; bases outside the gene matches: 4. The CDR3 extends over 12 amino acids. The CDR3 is CASREREREQYF. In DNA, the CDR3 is TGTGCCAGCAGAGAGCGGGAGCGCGAGCAGTACTTC.

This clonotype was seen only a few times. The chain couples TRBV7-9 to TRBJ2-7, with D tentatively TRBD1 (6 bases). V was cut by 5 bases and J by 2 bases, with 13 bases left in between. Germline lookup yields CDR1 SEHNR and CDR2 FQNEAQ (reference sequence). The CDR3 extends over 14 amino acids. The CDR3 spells CASSTDSNTYEQYF. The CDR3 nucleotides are TGTGCCAGCAGCACGGACAGTAACACCTACGAGCAGTACTTC.

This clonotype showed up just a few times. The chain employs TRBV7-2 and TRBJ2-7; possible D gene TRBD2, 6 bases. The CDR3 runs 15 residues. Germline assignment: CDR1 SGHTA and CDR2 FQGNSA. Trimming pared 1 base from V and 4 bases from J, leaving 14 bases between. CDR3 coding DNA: TGTGCCAGCAGCTTAGTGGCGGGGCTTCAATACGAGCAGTACTTC. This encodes CASSLVAGLQYEQYF.

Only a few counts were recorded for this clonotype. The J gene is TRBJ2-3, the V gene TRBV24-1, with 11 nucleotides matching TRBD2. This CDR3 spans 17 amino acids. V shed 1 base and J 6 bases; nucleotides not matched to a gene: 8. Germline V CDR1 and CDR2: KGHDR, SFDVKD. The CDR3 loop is CATSDFRSSGRRDTQYF. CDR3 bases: TGTGCCACCAGTGATTTTCGTTCTAGCGGGAGGCGGGATACGCAGTATTTT.

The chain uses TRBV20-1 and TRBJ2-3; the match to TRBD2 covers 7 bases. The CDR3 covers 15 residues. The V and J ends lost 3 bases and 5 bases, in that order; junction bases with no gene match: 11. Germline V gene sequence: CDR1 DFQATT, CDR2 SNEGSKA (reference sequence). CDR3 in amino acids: CSARAPLARQDTQYF. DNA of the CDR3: TGCAGTGCTAGGGCCCCACTAGCGAGGCAAGATACGCAGTATTTT.

CDR3 loop: CASSQSRGSTNEKLFF. In nucleotides, the CDR3 is TGCGCCAGCAGCCAATCAAGGGGATCAACTAATGAAAAACTGTTTTTT. The chain recombines TRBV4-3 with TRBJ1-4, with D possibly being TRBD1 (5 bases). CDR1 is LGHNA, CDR2 YSLEER, per germline. V was cut by 2 bases and J by 0 bases, with 10 bases left in between. This CDR3 has 16 amino acids.

The CDR3 DNA reads as TGTGCCAGCAGCCAAGTAGGTCGGGGACAACAAAACATTCAGTACTTC. As protein: CASSQVGRGQQNIQYF. The chain combines TRBV14 with TRBJ2-4, with TRBD1 as a possible D gene (6 bases). The CDR3 is 16 amino acids. V was pared by 1 base and J by 5 bases, with 15 bases between. Germline-derived CDR1 and CDR2 are SGHDN and FVKESK.

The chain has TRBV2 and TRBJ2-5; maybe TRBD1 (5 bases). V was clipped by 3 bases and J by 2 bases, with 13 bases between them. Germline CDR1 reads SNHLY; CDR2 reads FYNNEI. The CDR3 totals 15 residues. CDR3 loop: CASSDHRTLQETQYF. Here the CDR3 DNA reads TGTGCCAGCAGTGACCACAGGACACTACAAGAGACCCAGTACTTC.

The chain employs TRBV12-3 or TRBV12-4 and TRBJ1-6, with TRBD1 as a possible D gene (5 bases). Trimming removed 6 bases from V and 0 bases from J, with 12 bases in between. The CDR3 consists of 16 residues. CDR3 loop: CASSHRFSSYNSPLHF. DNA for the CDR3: TGTGCCAGCAGCCACAGGTTTAGCTCCTATAATTCACCCCTCCACTTT.